Reported below is one T cell receptor beta chain. No antigen is known for it. The data are from a study of cytomegalovirus exposure and HLA in healthy donors. Study-wide results and caveats: The study recorded over 150 TCR beta chains that were cytomegalovirus-associated. There were a few CMV-associated chains whose specificity for CMV antigens was confirmed in vitro. Subsequent analysis revealed that first-cohort TCR clusters tended to co-occur in the approximately 120 validation repertoires. With high specificity and sensitivity, the classifier reportedly diagnosed cytomegalovirus status.

V lost 2 bases and J 5 bases, leaving 19 bases between the germline ends. CDR1 and CDR2 (germline): SNHLY, FYNNEI. The CDR3 totals 17 residues. Assay: immunoSEQ multiplex PCR; the TCRdb copy retains only in-frame clones and omits some. This sample has 150,000 to 200,000 clones, with roughly nine tenths found just once. The origin of this receptor is a woman aged 25 to 39 in good health and CMV-seronegative. Sequenced material: PBMCs. V and J are TRBV2 and TRBJ1-5, with D unresolved. The CDR3 DNA reads as TGTGCCAGCAGTGAATCATTGTATCCTCGCAAGGATCAGCCCCAGCATTTT. Its protein is CASSESLYPRKDQPQHF.